This entry lists 26 T cell receptor beta chains sequenced from one sample in a study of chemoradiotherapy in HPV16-positive cancers. Clones were sequenced by immunoSEQ multiplex PCR, and TCRdb holds only the in-frame ones, with some missing. The sample yields thousands of clones, more than 60% seen once. This specimen consisted of tumor tissue, obtained from a patient who underwent chemoradiotherapy. The receptors here all came from a human donor with HPV-associated anogenital cancer.

The DNA of the CDR3 is TGCGCCAGCAGCTCGAACAGGAACACTGAAGCTTTCTTT. The encoded protein is CASSSNRNTEAFF. The chain is built from TRBV5-1 and TRBJ1-1, with D uncertain. The CDR3 loop spans 13 amino acids. CDR1 is SGHRS and CDR2 is YFSETQ in the germline V gene. Trimming removed 3 bases at V and 1 base at J, with 7 bases between.

Judged by abundance, this clone is large. The chain is built from TRBV5-4 and TRBJ1-1, with TRBD1 identical over 9 bases. The J segment lost 5 bases and the V segment lost 1 base, leaving 6 bases of the junction unmatched. Germline V gene data show CDR1 as SGHNT and CDR2 as YYREEE (reference sequence). The CDR3 contains 15 residues. The CDR3 region has the DNA TGTGCCAGCAGCTTGAGGACAGGGGTTGGGACTGAAGCTTTCTTT. This codes for CASSLRTGVGTEAFF.

This clone occurred a few times. The genes are TRBV5-1 and TRBJ1-2; 10 bases fit TRBD1. Germline V gene data show CDR1 as SGHRS and CDR2 as YFSETQ. The CDR3 has 15 residues. The ends lost 4 bases at V and 5 bases at J; junction bases unmatched: 8. Here the CDR3 DNA reads TGCGCCAGCAGCGATCCGGGACAGGGGTGGTATGGCTACACCTTC. Its protein product is CASSDPGQGWYGYTF.

The chain recombines TRBV18 with TRBJ1-2; possibly TRBD1 for D (5 bases). Per germline, CDR1 KGHSH and CDR2 LQKENI. The CDR3 runs 17 residues. The ends were cut back, 3 bases at V and 0 bases at J, with 17 bases in the middle. CDR3: CASSPPSGRAANYGYTF. In nucleotides, the CDR3 is TGTGCCAGCTCACCCCCATCGGGCAGGGCTGCTAACTATGGCTACACCTTC. The full variable domain, in which reference TRBV18 and TRBJ1-2 provide the parts outside the CDR3, is NAGVMQNPRHLVRRRGQEARLRCSPMKGHSHVYWYRQLPEEGLKFMVYLQKENIIDESGMPKERFSAEFPKEGPSILRIQQVVRGDSAAYFCASSPPSGRAANYGYTFGSGTRLTVV.

The V and J genes are TRBV10-3 and TRBJ2-2, with TRBD1 matching over 7 bases. This CDR3 is built from 15 residues. Germline trimming cut 7 bases from V and 2 bases from J; bases unmatched to any gene: 7. CDR1 ENHRY and CDR2 SYGVKD come from the germline V gene. Written as DNA, the CDR3 is TGTGCCATCACAAGCCGGGACAGAAACACCGGGGAGCTGTTTTTT. It specifies CAITSRDRNTGELFF.

The chain is built from TRBV5-5 and TRBJ1-1, with TRBD1 matching over 9 bases. Trimming removed 0 bases from V and 5 bases from J; junction bases left unmatched: 11. The CDR3 loop spans 17 amino acids. The germline V gene has CDR1 SGHKS and CDR2 YYEKEE (reference sequence). CDR3 DNA sequence: TGTGCCAGCAGCTTGGAGGGACAGGGAGGCGGGGGGACTGAAGCTTTCTTT. As protein: CASSLEGQGGGGTEAFF. The full variable domain, in which reference TRBV5-5 and TRBJ1-1 provide the parts outside the CDR3, is DAGVTQSPTHLIKTRGQQVTLRCSPISGHKSVSWYQQVLGQGPQFIFQYYEKEERGRGNFPDRFSARQFPNYSSELNVNALLLGDSALYLCASSLEGQGGGGTEAFFGQGTRLTVV.

The chain recombines TRBV28 with TRBJ1-2; 7 bases match TRBD1. CDR3 length equals 13 residues. V dropped 5 bases and J dropped 3; count of bases not matched to a gene: 3. Germline V lookup: CDR1 MDHEN, CDR2 SYDVKM. The CDR3 nucleotides are TGTGCCAGCAGTCCCGGGACAGACTATGGCTACACCTTC. Its protein is CASSPGTDYGYTF.

The chain carries TRBV4-2 and TRBJ2-1; unclear D gene. The CDR3 runs to 13 residues. V lost 0 bases and J lost 9, with 9 bases in between. Germline V lookup: CDR1 LGHNA, CDR2 YNFKEQ. The CDR3 nucleotides are TGTGCCAGCAGCCAAGATCGGGTGAGTGAGCAGTTCTTC. Translation: CASSQDRVSEQFF.

This chain links TRBV5-5 with TRBJ2-7; 10 nucleotides agree with TRBD1. V shed 0 bases and J 5 bases; nucleotides not matched to a gene: 5. This CDR3 is 15 amino acids long. Germline V gene sequence: CDR1 SGHKS, CDR2 YYEKEE (reference sequence). CDR3 residues: CASSLGGTGDNEQYF. Written as DNA, the CDR3 is TGTGCCAGCAGCTTGGGGGGGACAGGGGACAACGAGCAGTACTTC.

V usage is TRBV6-5 and J usage is TRBJ2-7, with 9 nucleotides matching TRBD1. CDR3 length: 14 amino acids. The junction had 5 bases not matched to a gene; V was cut back by 6 bases and J by 2 bases. Germline-derived CDR1 and CDR2 are MNHEY and SVGAGI. The CDR3 nucleotides are TGTGCCAGCAGAACAGGGGGCCCCCCCTACGAGCAGTACTTC. Its protein product is CASRTGGPPYEQYF.

This chain joins TRBV6-5 and TRBJ1-2; 7 bases match TRBD1. The CDR3 spans 16 residues. J was trimmed by 4 bases and V by 2 bases; bases with no gene match: 10. The germline V gene encodes CDR1 MNHEY and CDR2 SVGAGI. This chain's CDR3 is CASSYVRTGGTYGYTF. In nucleotides, the CDR3 is TGTGCCAGCAGTTACGTCCGGACAGGCGGTACCTATGGCTACACCTTC.

The chain employs TRBV13 and TRBJ2-4; D gene unclear. Between the trimmed V and J ends, which lost 5 bases and 2 bases, there was a span of 10 bases. The CDR3 runs 14 residues. The germline gives CDR1 PRHDT, CDR2 FYEKMQ (reference sequence). CDR3 amino acids: CASSPTEPKNIQYF. The DNA for the CDR3 is TGTGCCAGCAGCCCTACAGAACCCAAAAACATTCAGTACTTC.

V is TRBV10-3 and J is TRBJ1-4; 8 positions agree with TRBD1. CDR1 ENHRY and CDR2 SYGVKD come from the germline V gene. Trimming removed 2 bases from V and 14 bases from J; junction bases left unmatched: 4. This CDR3 region has 12 residues. The CDR3 DNA reads as TGTGCCATCAGTGAGCCGGACAGGGATCTGTTTTTT. Amino acids: CAISEPDRDLFF.

The chain uses TRBV28 and TRBJ1-2; TRBD1 might be the D (5 bases). This CDR3 has 14 amino acids. V was pared by 4 bases and J by 7 bases, with 16 bases between. Germline V gene sequence: CDR1 MDHEN, CDR2 SYDVKM. DNA for the CDR3: TGTGCCAGCAGTTCATCCTTGGGGGGTTTTGGCTACACCTTC. Translated: CASSSSLGGFGYTF.

CDR3 in amino acids: CASSIDGTPSTGPNEKLFF. CDR3 bases: TGTGCCAGTAGTATAGATGGGACCCCCTCGACAGGTCCTAATGAAAAACTGTTTTTT. This chain uses TRBV19 with TRBJ1-4, with D tentatively TRBD1 (6 bases). The CDR3 runs 19 residues. The V and J ends lost 0 bases and 3 bases respectively, with 20 bases between them. CDR1 and CDR2 (germline): LNHDA, SQIVND (reference sequence).

This chain joins TRBV2 and TRBJ1-5; D uncertain. The CDR3 has 15 amino acids. V was clipped by 1 base and J by 8 bases, with 15 bases between them. Per germline, CDR1 SNHLY and CDR2 FYNNEI. The CDR3 here is CASSEERVGQEPQHF. The CDR3 coding sequence is TGTGCCAGCAGTGAAGAGAGGGTGGGTCAGGAGCCCCAGCATTTT.

This clone has more than one count but fewer than ten. The DNA of the CDR3 is TGTGCCAGCAGCCCCCACACAGATACGCAGTATTTT. Protein sequence: CASSPHTDTQYF. The chain combines TRBV6-6 with TRBJ2-3; D unresolved. Germline assignment: CDR1 MNHNY and CDR2 SVGAGI (reference sequence). This CDR3 comprises 12 residues. Trimming cost V 6 bases and J 2 bases, with 6 bases left between them.

The chain employs TRBV4-2 and TRBJ2-1; D is perhaps TRBD2 (6 bases). This CDR3 has 17 amino acids. Trimming shortened V by 0 bases and J by 0 bases, and 12 bases separated the two germline ends. The germline V gene encodes CDR1 LGHNA and CDR2 YNFKEQ. CDR3 region: CASSQDSAGSSYNEQFF. CDR3 DNA: TGTGCCAGCAGCCAAGATAGTGCGGGGAGCTCCTACAATGAGCAGTTCTTC.

The chain combines TRBV7-9 with TRBJ1-5; D gene unclear. Trimming removed 1 base at V and 6 bases at J, with 13 bases between. The germline CDR1 and CDR2 sequences are SEHNR and FQNEAQ (reference sequence). CDR3 length: 15 residues. In DNA, the CDR3 is TGTGCCAGCAGCTTAGACGCACGGGAGGGTCAGCCCCAGCATTTT. Translating gives CASSLDAREGQPQHF.

V and J are TRBV6-5 and TRBJ1-1; possibly TRBD1 for D (6 bases). This CDR3 contains 13 residues. V was pared by 7 bases and J by 1 base, with 10 bases between. The germline CDR1 and CDR2 sequences are MNHEY and SVGAGI. The CDR3 reads CASMQGGNTEAFF. CDR3 nucleotide sequence: TGTGCCAGCATGCAAGGGGGGAACACTGAAGCTTTCTTT.

This sequence joins TRBV7-2 and TRBJ2-5, with D perhaps TRBD2 (5 bases). The DNA end is more similar to TRBJ2-7, so the J call may be wrong. The CDR3 contains 14 residues. Germline CDR1 is SGHTA and CDR2 is FQGNSA. The chain's CDR3 is CASSHTGVGIEQYF. CDR3 DNA sequence: TGTGCCAGCAGCCACACTGGGGTCGGGATCGAGCAGTACTTC.

The genes are TRBV4-3 and TRBJ2-2, with 7 bases that match TRBD2. The germline gives CDR1 LGHNA, CDR2 YSLEER. Trimming removed 4 bases from V and 6 bases from J; junction bases left unmatched: 8. There are 15 residues in the CDR3. The CDR3 spells CASSRVGEGAGELFF. The CDR3 DNA follows: TGCGCCAGCAGCCGAGTTGGGGAGGGAGCCGGGGAGCTGTTTTTT.

This chain links TRBV7-3 with TRBJ2-7; possibly TRBD1 for D (5 bases). V was pared by 5 bases and J by 0 bases, with 11 bases between. The germline V gene encodes CDR1 SGHTA and CDR2 FQGTGA. This CDR3 contains 14 residues. CDR3 nucleotide sequence: TGTGCCAGCAGCCGCGACAGTAGCTCCTACGAGCAGTACTTC. This codes for CASSRDSSSYEQYF.

This chain connects TRBV29-1 to TRBJ1-6; TRBD1 aligns across 7 bases. The trim removed 7 bases at V and 5 bases at J, leaving 5 bases unmatched. Per the germline V gene, CDR1 is SQVTM and CDR2 is ANQGSEA. CDR3 length: 13 residues. As DNA, the CDR3 is TGCAGCGCCAGGGACAGTGATAATTCACCCCTCCACTTT. This translates into CSARDSDNSPLHF.

The chain couples TRBV11-3 to TRBJ2-2, with a tentative D call TRBD2 (5 bases). Germline-derived CDR1 and CDR2 are SGHNT and YENEEA. The CDR3 loop spans 14 amino acids. V was cut by 5 bases and J by 4 bases, with 11 bases left in between. The CDR3: CASSRGPSTGELFF. In DNA, the CDR3 is TGTGCCAGCAGCCGAGGGCCGTCCACCGGGGAGCTGTTTTTT. Variable domain in full (rest from reference TRBV11-3 and TRBJ2-2): EAGVVQSPRYKIIEKKQPVAFWCNPISGHNTLYWYLQNLGQGPELLIRYENEEAVDDSQLPKDRFSAERLKGVDSTLKIQPAELGDSAVYLCASSRGPSTGELFFGEGSRLTVL.

V is TRBV27 and J is TRBJ1-6; D call uncertain. Looked up from germline, CDR1 is MNHEY and CDR2 is SMNVEV (reference sequence). Trimming removed 3 bases from V and 7 bases from J, with 4 bases in between. The CDR3 spans 12 residues. CDR3: CASSFWNSPLHF. CDR3 sequence (DNA): TGTGCCAGCAGTTTTTGGAATTCACCCCTCCACTTT.